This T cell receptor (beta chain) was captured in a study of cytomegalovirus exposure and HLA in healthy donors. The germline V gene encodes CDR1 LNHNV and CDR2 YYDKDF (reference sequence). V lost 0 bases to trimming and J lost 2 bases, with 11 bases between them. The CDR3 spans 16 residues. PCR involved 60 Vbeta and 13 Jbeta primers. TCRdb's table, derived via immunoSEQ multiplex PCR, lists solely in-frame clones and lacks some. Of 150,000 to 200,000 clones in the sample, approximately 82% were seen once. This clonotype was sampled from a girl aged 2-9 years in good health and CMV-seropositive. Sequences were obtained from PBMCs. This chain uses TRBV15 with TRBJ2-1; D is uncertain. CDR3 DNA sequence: TGTGCCACCAGCAGAGAATGGGCTACCGCCTACAATGAGCAGTTCTTC. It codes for CATSREWATAYNEQFF.